This T cell receptor (beta chain) was retrieved from a study of OX40 agonist ivuxolimab in advanced cancers. On the study more broadly: The mean age was roughly 60 years, ranging from 23 to 79, with under 90% of participants male.

This table comes from immunoSEQ multiplex PCR, and its TCRdb copy is limited to in-frame clones, with some not included. The sample consists of around 31,000 clones, more than 85% of them appearing once. In regard to this clone: Its specificity is not known.

Overall study results and limits: Compared with CD4+, CD8+ T cells on average had more expanded clones. Clonal expansion was seen in CD4+ and CD8+ blood T cells by week 6 at 0.1 to 3.0 mg/kg.

Trimming took off 10 bases at V and 6 bases at J, with 24 bases between the two ends. CDR1 is SNHLY, CDR2 FYNNEI, per germline. The CDR3 runs to 16 residues. The genes are TRBV2 and TRBJ2-2; TRBD2 is a possible D gene (6 bases). Sequencing was performed on CD4+ or CD8+ T cells sorted from blood, taken in a trial of the OX40 agonist ivuxolimab. This TCR was recovered from an adult with an advanced solid tumor such as melanoma, head and neck, liver or kidney cancer. DNA for the CDR3: TGTGCCACCAACGCGGCTACGACTAGTTCGGCCGGGGAGCTGTTTTTT. Translation gives CATNAATTSSAGELFF.